One and the same sample provided the 22 T cell receptor beta chains below, sequenced in a study of cytomegalovirus exposure and HLA in healthy donors. The PCR employed 60 Vbeta primers together with 13 Jbeta primers. Clones were read by immunoSEQ multiplex PCR, and TCRdb kept only the in-frame ones, dropping some. In the table there are 100,000 or so clones, over 70% of which are singletons. Sequencing input: PBMCs. All receptors come from a man aged 45 to 65 in good health and CMV-seronegative.

This clone turned up a few times. The sample holds other DNA sequences that translate to the same CDR3. The chain is built from TRBV19 and TRBJ1-1; TRBD1 matches 10 bases. CDR1 is LNHDA, CDR2 SQIVND, per germline (reference sequence). V lost 5 bases, J lost 2 bases, and 5 bases stayed unmatched. The CDR3 loop spans 15 amino acids. The DNA for the CDR3 is TGTGCCAGTAGTTCAAGGACAGGGGGAAACACTGAAGCTTTCTTT. Translating gives CASSSRTGGNTEAFF. Full variable domain (remainder filled in from reference TRBV19 and TRBJ1-1): DGGITQSPKYLFRKEGQNVTLSCEQNLNHDAMYWYRQDPGQGLRLIYYSQIVNDFQKGDIAEGYSVSREKKESFPLTVTSAQKNPTAFYLCASSSRTGGNTEAFFGQGTRLTVV.

The V and J genes are TRBV9 and TRBJ1-2; D is perhaps TRBD1 (5 bases). Trimming stripped 3 bases from V and 4 bases from J, with 13 bases between. This CDR3 is built from 14 residues. Germline V gene data show CDR1 as SGDLS and CDR2 as YYNGEE. CDR3 region: CASSAGVGPYGYTF. The CDR3 region has the DNA TGTGCCAGCAGCGCGGGGGTGGGGCCCTATGGCTACACCTTC.

This rearrangement joins TRBV5-4 to TRBJ2-3; 8 positions agree with TRBD2. This CDR3 spans 14 amino acids. The junction had 0 bases not matched to a gene; V was cut back by 2 bases and J by 1 base. Germline CDR1 SGHNT, CDR2 YYREEE (reference sequence). This CDR3 reads CASSFSGGTDTQYF. In DNA form, the CDR3 reads TGTGCCAGCAGCTTTAGCGGGGGCACAGATACGCAGTATTTT.

The rearrangement links TRBV5-4 to TRBJ2-3, with 8 nucleotides matching TRBD2. Trimming removed 3 bases from V and 3 bases from J; junction bases left unmatched: 12. CDR1 SGHNT and CDR2 YYREEE come from the germline V gene (reference sequence). The CDR3 runs 17 residues. In nucleotides, the CDR3 is TGTGCCAGCAGCTCGGGCGTAAGGGGGACTAGTACAGATACGCAGTATTTT. It specifies CASSSGVRGTSTDTQYF. The variable domain in full, with the rest retrieved from reference TRBV5-4 and TRBJ2-3, is ETGVTQSPTHLIKTRGQQVTLRCSSQSGHNTVSWYQQALGQGPQFIFQYYREEENGRGNFPPRFSGLQFPNYSSELNVNALELDDSALYLCASSSGVRGTSTDTQYFGPGTRLTVL.

The chain carries TRBV28 and TRBJ1-3; TRBD1 matches at 7 bases. The CDR3 spans 15 residues. Germline CDR1 and CDR2: MDHEN and SYDVKM. J gave up 4 bases and V 6 bases, and 9 bases lay outside the gene matches. The CDR3 is CASRDKGARGNTIYF. For the CDR3, the DNA is TGTGCCAGCAGGGACAAGGGGGCGCGCGGAAACACCATATATTTT.

The V and J genes are TRBV4-1 and TRBJ2-7, with D uncertain. Trimming took off 1 base at V and 3 bases at J, with 4 bases between the two ends. Germline assignment: CDR1 MGHRA and CDR2 YSYEKL. The CDR3 sequence is 12 residues long. As DNA, the CDR3 is TGCGCCAGCAGCCAAGGAGTCTACGAGCAGTACTTC. This sequence encodes CASSQGVYEQYF.

The V and J genes are TRBV28 and TRBJ2-5, with TRBD1 as a possible D gene (5 bases). The better agreement between TRBJ2-7 and the DNA end casts doubt on the J call. The CDR3 covers 16 residues. The germline gives CDR1 MDHEN, CDR2 SYDVKM. The CDR3 sequence is CASSFGRGLITYEQYF. CDR3 DNA sequence: TGTGCCAGCAGTTTCGGAAGGGGCTTGATCACCTACGAGCAGTACTTC.

V gene TRBV19 combines with J gene TRBJ2-7, with 11 bases identical to TRBD2. This CDR3 spans 13 amino acids. The V gene's germline CDR1 is LNHDA and CDR2 SQIVND (reference sequence). V shed 6 bases and J 2 bases; nucleotides not matched to a gene: 0. CDR3 in amino acids: CASRLAGAYEQYF. The CDR3 nucleotides are TGTGCCAGTAGACTAGCGGGAGCCTACGAGCAGTACTTC.

This clone has more than one count but fewer than ten. The chain carries TRBV30 and TRBJ1-5; TRBD1 matches 7 bases. The CDR3 is 13 residues long. J was trimmed by 3 bases and V by 5 bases; bases with no gene match: 4. Germline values: CDR1 GTSNPN, CDR2 SVGIG (reference sequence). The CDR3 here is CAWAGGPNQPQHF. The CDR3 region has the DNA TGTGCCTGGGCAGGGGGACCCAATCAGCCCCAGCATTTT.

The chain links TRBV28 to TRBJ1-5, with TRBD1 as a possible D gene (5 bases). Germline V CDR1 and CDR2: MDHEN, SYDVKM. The CDR3 runs 15 residues. Trimming pared 2 bases from V and 5 bases from J, leaving 13 bases between. In DNA, the CDR3 is TGTGCCAGCAGTTTAGCAGGAGGGGATTATCAGCCCCAGCATTTT. It translates to CASSLAGGDYQPQHF.

The chain is built from TRBV6-1 and TRBJ1-6; tentatively, D is TRBD1 (6 bases). The V gene's germline CDR1 is MNHNS and CDR2 SASEGT. Deletions cut 2 bases from V and 10 bases from J, with 9 bases between. The CDR3 contains 13 residues. The CDR3: CASSEYRASPLHF. The CDR3 DNA reads TGTGCCAGCAGTGAATACAGGGCATCACCCCTCCACTTT.

The rearrangement links TRBV5-6 to TRBJ2-7; the match to TRBD1 covers 7 bases. V was pared by 0 bases and J by 2 bases, with 2 bases of the junction left unmatched. The CDR3 spans 14 residues. Germline values: CDR1 SGHDT, CDR2 YYEEEE. Here the CDR3 DNA reads TGTGCCAGCAGCTTGGACAGGGGCCCCTACGAGCAGTACTTC. Translated, it gives CASSLDRGPYEQYF.

This clone was observed a handful of times. The chain has TRBV6-1 and TRBJ1-3, with 10 bases matching TRBD1. Germline V gene data show CDR1 as MNHNS and CDR2 as SASEGT. This CDR3 has 14 residues. Trimming removed 0 bases from V and 8 bases from J; junction bases left unmatched: 1. CDR3 sequence reads: CASSEADRGHTIYF. CDR3 sequence (DNA): TGTGCCAGCAGTGAAGCAGACAGGGGGCACACCATATATTTT.

The genes are TRBV28 and TRBJ1-2; maybe TRBD1 (5 bases). V was cut by 6 bases and J by 5 bases, with 19 bases left in between. The CDR3 spans 15 residues. The germline V gene has CDR1 MDHEN and CDR2 SYDVKM. CDR3 coding DNA: TGTGCCAGCAGAAATGCCGGACACGACCTTTATGGCTACACCTTC. Protein product: CASRNAGHDLYGYTF.

The chain links TRBV9 to TRBJ2-2; 7 bases are shared with TRBD2. V shed 2 bases and J 5 bases; nucleotides not matched to a gene: 12. The CDR3 length is 17 residues. The V gene's germline CDR1 is SGDLS and CDR2 YYNGEE. CDR3 protein: CASSVGQGGGRTGELFF. CDR3 DNA sequence: TGTGCCAGCAGCGTGGGCCAGGGCGGGGGTCGGACCGGGGAGCTGTTTTTT.

This clone is a singleton in its sample. This chain joins TRBV28 and TRBJ1-1; 7 bases map to TRBD1. Germline values: CDR1 MDHEN, CDR2 SYDVKM. V lost 6 bases and J lost 1; bases outside the gene matches: 14. This CDR3 region has 17 residues. The CDR3 DNA reads as TGTGCCAGCAGGGGGGGCCTAGGGGGCGAAGGGAACACTGAAGCTTTCTTT. This gives the protein CASRGGLGGEGNTEAFF.

The V and J genes are TRBV18 and TRBJ1-5; a possible D gene is TRBD1 (6 bases). V gave up 6 bases and J gave up 4 bases, with 13 bases separating them. This CDR3 region has 14 residues. In germline, CDR1 is KGHSH, CDR2 LQKENI. The CDR3 reads CASSLGQFNQPQHF. CDR3 sequence (DNA): TGTGCCAGCTCCCTTGGACAGTTTAATCAGCCCCAGCATTTT.

This rearrangement joins TRBV21-1 to TRBJ2-6; the table assigns TRBD2, which was not confirmed against the DNA. TRBV21-1 is a documented pseudogene. The CDR3 extends over 16 amino acids. Here the CDR3 reads CASSKSEGSRANVLTF. Here the CDR3 DNA reads TGTGCCAGCAGCAAAAGTGAGGGTTCGAGGGCCAACGTCCTGACTTTC.

The CDR3 bases are TGTGCCAGCAGCGGGACAGGGGCTAATCAGCCCCAGCATTTT. It translates to CASSGTGANQPQHF. The V gene is TRBV6-1, the J gene TRBJ1-5; 10 bases map to TRBD1. The germline V gene encodes CDR1 MNHNS and CDR2 SASEGT. V dropped 6 bases and J dropped 4; count of bases not matched to a gene: 3. The CDR3 loop spans 14 amino acids.

This clone was observed a few times. This chain links TRBV6-6 with TRBJ1-1; D gene ambiguous. CDR1 is MNHNY and CDR2 is SVGAGI in the germline V gene (reference sequence). With 0 bases removed from V and 3 bases from J, the gap between germline ends came to 5 bases. There are 13 residues in the CDR3. CDR3 sequence: CASSYSPDTEAFF. The CDR3 bases are TGTGCCAGCAGTTACTCCCCAGACACTGAAGCTTTCTTT.

The chain is built from TRBV6-1 and TRBJ2-7, with TRBD1 matching over 9 bases. Germline V gives CDR1 MNHNS, CDR2 SASEGT. V lost 6 bases and J lost 3; bases outside the gene matches: 6. The CDR3 extends over 14 amino acids. The CDR3 nucleotides are TGTGCCAGCAGGCCGGGACAGGGTAACTACGAGCAGTACTTC. It specifies CASRPGQGNYEQYF.

The V gene is TRBV7-9, the J gene TRBJ1-5; TRBD1 agrees at 12 bases. With V trimmed by 11 bases and J by 6 bases, 8 bases remained unmatched. This CDR3 is built from 14 residues. Germline CDR1 and CDR2: SEHNR and FQNEAQ (reference sequence). The CDR3 region has the DNA TGTGCCGGAACCGGGACAGGGGGCGGTCAGCCCCAGCATTTT. It encodes CAGTGTGGGQPQHF.